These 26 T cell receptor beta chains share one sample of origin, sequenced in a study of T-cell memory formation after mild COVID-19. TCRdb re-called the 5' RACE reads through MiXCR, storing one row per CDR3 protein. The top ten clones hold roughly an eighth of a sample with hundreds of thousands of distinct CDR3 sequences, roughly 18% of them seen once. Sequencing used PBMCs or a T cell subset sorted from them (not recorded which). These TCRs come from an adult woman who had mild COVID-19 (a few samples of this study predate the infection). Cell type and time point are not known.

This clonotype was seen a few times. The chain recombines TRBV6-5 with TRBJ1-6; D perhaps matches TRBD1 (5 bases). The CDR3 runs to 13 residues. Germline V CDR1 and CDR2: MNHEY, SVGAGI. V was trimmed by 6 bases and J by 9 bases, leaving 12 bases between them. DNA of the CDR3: TGTGCCAGCAGCCGACAGAGGGGTTCACCCCTCCACTTT. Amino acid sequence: CASSRQRGSPLHF.

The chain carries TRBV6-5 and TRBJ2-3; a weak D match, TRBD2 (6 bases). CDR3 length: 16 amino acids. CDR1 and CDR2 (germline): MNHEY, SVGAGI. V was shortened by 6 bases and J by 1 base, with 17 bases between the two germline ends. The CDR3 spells CASRRLRGLRTDTQYF. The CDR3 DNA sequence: TGTGCCAGCAGACGGTTGCGGGGCCTTCGCACAGATACGCAGTATTTT.

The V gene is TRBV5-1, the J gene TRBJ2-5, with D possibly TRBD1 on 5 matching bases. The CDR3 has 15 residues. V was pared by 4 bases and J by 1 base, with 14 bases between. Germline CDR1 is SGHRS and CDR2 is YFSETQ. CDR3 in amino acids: CASSRVGQIQETQYF. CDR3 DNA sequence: TGCGCCAGCAGCCGGGTGGGGCAGATCCAAGAGACCCAGTACTTC.

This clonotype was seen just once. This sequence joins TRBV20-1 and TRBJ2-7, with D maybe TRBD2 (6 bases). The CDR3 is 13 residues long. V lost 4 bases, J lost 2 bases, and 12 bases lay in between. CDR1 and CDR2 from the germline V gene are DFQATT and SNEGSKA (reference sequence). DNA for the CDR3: TGCAGTGCTAACGGGGGAGACACCTACGAGCAGTACTTC. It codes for CSANGGDTYEQYF.

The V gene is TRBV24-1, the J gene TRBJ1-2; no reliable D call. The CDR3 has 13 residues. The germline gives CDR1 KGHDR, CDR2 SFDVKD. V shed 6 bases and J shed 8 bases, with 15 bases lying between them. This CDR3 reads CATSTRTQFGYTF. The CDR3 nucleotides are TGTGCCACCAGTACGAGGACCCAGTTCGGCTACACCTTC.

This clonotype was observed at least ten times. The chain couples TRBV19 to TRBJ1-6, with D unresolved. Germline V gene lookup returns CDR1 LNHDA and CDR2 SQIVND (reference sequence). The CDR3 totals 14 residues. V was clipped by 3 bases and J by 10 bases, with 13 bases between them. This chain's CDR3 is CASSIHGFGSPLHF. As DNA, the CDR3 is TGTGCCAGTAGTATCCACGGATTCGGCTCACCCCTCCACTTT.

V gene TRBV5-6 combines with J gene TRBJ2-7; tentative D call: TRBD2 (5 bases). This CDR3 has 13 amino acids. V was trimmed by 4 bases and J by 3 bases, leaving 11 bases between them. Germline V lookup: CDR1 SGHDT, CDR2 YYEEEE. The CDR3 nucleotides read TGTGCCAGCAGCCGGGAAGAGAACTACGAGCAGTACTTC. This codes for CASSREENYEQYF. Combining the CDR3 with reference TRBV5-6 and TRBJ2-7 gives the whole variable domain DAGVTQSPTHLIKTRGQQVTLRCSPKSGHDTVSWYQQALGQGPQFIFQYYEEEERQRGNFPDRFSGHQFPNYSSELNVNALLLGDSALYLCASSREENYEQYFGPGTRLTVT.

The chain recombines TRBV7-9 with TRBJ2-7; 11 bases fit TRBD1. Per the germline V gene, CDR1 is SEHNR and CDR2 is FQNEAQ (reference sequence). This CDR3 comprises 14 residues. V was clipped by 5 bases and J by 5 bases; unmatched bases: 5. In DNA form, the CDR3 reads TGTGCCAGCAGCATGGGACAGGGGGTGGACGAGCAGTACTTC. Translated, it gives CASSMGQGVDEQYF.

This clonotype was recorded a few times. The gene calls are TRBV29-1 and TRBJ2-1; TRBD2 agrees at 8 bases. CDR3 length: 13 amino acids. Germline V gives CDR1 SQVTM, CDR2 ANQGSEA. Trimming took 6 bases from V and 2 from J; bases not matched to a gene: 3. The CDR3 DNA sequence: TGCAGCGTAGCGGGAGCAACCTACAATGAGCAGTTCTTC. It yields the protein CSVAGATYNEQFF.

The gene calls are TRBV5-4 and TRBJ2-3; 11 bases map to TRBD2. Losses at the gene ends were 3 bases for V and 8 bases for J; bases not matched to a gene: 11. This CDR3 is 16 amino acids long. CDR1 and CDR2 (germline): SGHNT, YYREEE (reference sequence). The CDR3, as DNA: TGTGCCAGCAGCTCTTTTAGCGGGGGGGCCATCCGTACGCAGTATTTT. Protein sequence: CASSSFSGGAIRTQYF. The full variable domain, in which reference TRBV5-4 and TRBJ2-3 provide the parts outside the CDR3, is ETGVTQSPTHLIKTRGQQVTLRCSSQSGHNTVSWYQQALGQGPQFIFQYYREEENGRGNFPPRFSGLQFPNYSSELNVNALELDDSALYLCASSSFSGGAIRTQYFGPGTRLTVL.

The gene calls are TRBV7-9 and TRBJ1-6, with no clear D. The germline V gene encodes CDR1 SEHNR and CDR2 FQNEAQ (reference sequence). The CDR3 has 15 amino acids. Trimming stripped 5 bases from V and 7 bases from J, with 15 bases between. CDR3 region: CASSPILGWNSPLHF. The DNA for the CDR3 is TGTGCCAGCAGCCCTATTTTAGGGTGGAATTCACCCCTCCACTTT.

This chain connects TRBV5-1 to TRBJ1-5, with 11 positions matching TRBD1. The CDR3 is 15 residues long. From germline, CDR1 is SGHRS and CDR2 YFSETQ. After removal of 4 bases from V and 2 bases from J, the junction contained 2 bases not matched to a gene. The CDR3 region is CASSVGQGGNQPQHF. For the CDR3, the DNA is TGCGCCAGCAGCGTGGGACAGGGGGGCAATCAGCCCCAGCATTTT.

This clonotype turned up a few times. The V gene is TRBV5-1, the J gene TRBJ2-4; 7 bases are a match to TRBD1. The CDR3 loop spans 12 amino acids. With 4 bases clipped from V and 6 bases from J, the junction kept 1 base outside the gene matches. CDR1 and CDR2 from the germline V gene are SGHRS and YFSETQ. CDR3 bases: TGCGCCAGCAGCGGGGACAGAAACATTCAGTACTTC. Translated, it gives CASSGDRNIQYF.

The CDR3 protein is CASSPSGQLNTEAFF. The CDR3 nucleotides read TGTGCCAGCAGCCCCAGTGGGCAGTTGAACACTGAAGCTTTCTTT. The chain combines TRBV13 with TRBJ1-1; D unresolved. This CDR3 is 15 amino acids long. V was clipped by 5 bases and J by 0 bases, with 13 bases between them. Germline V gives CDR1 PRHDT, CDR2 FYEKMQ (reference sequence). Filled out from reference TRBV13 and TRBJ1-1, the complete variable domain reads AAGVIQSPRHLIKEKRETATLKCYPIPRHDTVYWYQQGPGQDPQFLISFYEKMQSDKGSIPDRFSAQQFSDYHSELNMSSLELGDSALYFCASSPSGQLNTEAFFGQGTRLTVV.

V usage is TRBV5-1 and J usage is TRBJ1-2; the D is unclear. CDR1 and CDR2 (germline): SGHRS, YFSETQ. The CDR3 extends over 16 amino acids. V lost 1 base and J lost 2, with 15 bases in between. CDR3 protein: CASSLTFPGSNYGYTF. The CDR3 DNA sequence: TGCGCCAGCAGCTTGACTTTTCCAGGATCAAACTATGGCTACACCTTC.

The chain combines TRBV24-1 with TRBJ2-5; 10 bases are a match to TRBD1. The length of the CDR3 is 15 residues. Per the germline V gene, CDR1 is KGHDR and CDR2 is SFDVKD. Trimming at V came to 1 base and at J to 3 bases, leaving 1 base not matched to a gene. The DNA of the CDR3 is TGTGCCACCAGTGATTTAGGGACAGGGGAAGAGACCCAGTACTTC. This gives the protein CATSDLGTGEETQYF.

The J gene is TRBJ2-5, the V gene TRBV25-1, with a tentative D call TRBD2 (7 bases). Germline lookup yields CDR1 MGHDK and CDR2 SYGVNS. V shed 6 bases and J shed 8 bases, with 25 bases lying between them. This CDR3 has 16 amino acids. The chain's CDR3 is CASRQTSGTTRGTQYF. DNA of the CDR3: TGTGCCAGCAGGCAAACCTCCGGGACTACCAGGGGAACCCAGTACTTC.

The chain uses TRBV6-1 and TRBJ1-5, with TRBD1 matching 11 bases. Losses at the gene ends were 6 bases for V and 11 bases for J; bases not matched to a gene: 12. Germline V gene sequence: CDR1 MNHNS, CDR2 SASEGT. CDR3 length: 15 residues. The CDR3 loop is CASSVQGQGVPAQHF. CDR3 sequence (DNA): TGTGCCAGCAGCGTACAGGGACAGGGGGTCCCAGCCCAGCATTTT.

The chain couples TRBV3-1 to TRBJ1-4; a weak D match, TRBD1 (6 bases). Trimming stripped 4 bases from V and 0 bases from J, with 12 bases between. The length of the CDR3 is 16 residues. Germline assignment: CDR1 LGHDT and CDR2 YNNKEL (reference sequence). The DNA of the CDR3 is TGTGCCAGCAGCCTGGGAGGGGACACAACTAATGAAAAACTGTTTTTT. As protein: CASSLGGDTTNEKLFF.

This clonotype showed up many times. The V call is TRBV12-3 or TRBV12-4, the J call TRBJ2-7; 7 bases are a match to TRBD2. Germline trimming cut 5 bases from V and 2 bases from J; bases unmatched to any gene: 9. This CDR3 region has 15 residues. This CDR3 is CASSPPGRATYEQYF. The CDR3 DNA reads TGTGCCAGCAGTCCACCGGGGAGGGCCACCTACGAGCAGTACTTC.

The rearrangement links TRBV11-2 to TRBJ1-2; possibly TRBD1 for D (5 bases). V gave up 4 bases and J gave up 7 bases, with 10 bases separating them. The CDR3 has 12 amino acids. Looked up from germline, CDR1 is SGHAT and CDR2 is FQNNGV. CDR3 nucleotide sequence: TGTGCCAGCAGCTCAGAAGGGGCTGGCTACACCTTC. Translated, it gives CASSSEGAGYTF.

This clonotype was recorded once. In DNA, the CDR3 is TGCGCCAGCAGCCAAGAAAACAGGGTGGGCAATCAGCCCCAGCATTTT. As protein: CASSQENRVGNQPQHF. The rearrangement uses TRBV4-1 and TRBJ1-5; possibly TRBD1 for D (6 bases). The CDR3 runs to 16 residues. Between the trimmed V and J ends, which lost 0 bases and 2 bases, there was a span of 11 bases. Germline V gene lookup returns CDR1 MGHRA and CDR2 YSYEKL.

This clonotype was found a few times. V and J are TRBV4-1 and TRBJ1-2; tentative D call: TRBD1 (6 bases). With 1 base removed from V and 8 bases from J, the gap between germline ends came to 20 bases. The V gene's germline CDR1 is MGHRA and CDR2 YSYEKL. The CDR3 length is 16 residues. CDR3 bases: TGCGCCAGCAGCCAAGTCGGGGTCAGGGGTGTCGAGGGCTACACCTTC. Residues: CASSQVGVRGVEGYTF.

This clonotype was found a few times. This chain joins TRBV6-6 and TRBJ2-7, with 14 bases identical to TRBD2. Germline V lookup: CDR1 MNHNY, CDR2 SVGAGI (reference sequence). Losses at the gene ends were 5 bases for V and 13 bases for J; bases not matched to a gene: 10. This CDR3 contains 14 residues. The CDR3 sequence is CASSVAGTSGRSYF. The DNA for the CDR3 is TGTGCCAGCAGTGTAGCCGGGACTAGCGGGAGAAGTTACTTC.

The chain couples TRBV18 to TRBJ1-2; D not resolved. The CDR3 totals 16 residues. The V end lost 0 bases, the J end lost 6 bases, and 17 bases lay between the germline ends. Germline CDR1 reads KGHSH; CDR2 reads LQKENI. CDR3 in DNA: TGTGCCAGCTCACCACCCTCTCTGGGAGGGATACATGGCTACACCTTC. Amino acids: CASSPPSLGGIHGYTF.

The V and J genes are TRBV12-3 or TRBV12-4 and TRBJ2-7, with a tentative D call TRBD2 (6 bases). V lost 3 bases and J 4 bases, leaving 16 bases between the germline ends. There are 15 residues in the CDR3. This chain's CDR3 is CASSLWGGGAYEQYF. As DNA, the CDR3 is TGTGCCAGCAGTTTGTGGGGTGGCGGGGCGTACGAGCAGTACTTC.